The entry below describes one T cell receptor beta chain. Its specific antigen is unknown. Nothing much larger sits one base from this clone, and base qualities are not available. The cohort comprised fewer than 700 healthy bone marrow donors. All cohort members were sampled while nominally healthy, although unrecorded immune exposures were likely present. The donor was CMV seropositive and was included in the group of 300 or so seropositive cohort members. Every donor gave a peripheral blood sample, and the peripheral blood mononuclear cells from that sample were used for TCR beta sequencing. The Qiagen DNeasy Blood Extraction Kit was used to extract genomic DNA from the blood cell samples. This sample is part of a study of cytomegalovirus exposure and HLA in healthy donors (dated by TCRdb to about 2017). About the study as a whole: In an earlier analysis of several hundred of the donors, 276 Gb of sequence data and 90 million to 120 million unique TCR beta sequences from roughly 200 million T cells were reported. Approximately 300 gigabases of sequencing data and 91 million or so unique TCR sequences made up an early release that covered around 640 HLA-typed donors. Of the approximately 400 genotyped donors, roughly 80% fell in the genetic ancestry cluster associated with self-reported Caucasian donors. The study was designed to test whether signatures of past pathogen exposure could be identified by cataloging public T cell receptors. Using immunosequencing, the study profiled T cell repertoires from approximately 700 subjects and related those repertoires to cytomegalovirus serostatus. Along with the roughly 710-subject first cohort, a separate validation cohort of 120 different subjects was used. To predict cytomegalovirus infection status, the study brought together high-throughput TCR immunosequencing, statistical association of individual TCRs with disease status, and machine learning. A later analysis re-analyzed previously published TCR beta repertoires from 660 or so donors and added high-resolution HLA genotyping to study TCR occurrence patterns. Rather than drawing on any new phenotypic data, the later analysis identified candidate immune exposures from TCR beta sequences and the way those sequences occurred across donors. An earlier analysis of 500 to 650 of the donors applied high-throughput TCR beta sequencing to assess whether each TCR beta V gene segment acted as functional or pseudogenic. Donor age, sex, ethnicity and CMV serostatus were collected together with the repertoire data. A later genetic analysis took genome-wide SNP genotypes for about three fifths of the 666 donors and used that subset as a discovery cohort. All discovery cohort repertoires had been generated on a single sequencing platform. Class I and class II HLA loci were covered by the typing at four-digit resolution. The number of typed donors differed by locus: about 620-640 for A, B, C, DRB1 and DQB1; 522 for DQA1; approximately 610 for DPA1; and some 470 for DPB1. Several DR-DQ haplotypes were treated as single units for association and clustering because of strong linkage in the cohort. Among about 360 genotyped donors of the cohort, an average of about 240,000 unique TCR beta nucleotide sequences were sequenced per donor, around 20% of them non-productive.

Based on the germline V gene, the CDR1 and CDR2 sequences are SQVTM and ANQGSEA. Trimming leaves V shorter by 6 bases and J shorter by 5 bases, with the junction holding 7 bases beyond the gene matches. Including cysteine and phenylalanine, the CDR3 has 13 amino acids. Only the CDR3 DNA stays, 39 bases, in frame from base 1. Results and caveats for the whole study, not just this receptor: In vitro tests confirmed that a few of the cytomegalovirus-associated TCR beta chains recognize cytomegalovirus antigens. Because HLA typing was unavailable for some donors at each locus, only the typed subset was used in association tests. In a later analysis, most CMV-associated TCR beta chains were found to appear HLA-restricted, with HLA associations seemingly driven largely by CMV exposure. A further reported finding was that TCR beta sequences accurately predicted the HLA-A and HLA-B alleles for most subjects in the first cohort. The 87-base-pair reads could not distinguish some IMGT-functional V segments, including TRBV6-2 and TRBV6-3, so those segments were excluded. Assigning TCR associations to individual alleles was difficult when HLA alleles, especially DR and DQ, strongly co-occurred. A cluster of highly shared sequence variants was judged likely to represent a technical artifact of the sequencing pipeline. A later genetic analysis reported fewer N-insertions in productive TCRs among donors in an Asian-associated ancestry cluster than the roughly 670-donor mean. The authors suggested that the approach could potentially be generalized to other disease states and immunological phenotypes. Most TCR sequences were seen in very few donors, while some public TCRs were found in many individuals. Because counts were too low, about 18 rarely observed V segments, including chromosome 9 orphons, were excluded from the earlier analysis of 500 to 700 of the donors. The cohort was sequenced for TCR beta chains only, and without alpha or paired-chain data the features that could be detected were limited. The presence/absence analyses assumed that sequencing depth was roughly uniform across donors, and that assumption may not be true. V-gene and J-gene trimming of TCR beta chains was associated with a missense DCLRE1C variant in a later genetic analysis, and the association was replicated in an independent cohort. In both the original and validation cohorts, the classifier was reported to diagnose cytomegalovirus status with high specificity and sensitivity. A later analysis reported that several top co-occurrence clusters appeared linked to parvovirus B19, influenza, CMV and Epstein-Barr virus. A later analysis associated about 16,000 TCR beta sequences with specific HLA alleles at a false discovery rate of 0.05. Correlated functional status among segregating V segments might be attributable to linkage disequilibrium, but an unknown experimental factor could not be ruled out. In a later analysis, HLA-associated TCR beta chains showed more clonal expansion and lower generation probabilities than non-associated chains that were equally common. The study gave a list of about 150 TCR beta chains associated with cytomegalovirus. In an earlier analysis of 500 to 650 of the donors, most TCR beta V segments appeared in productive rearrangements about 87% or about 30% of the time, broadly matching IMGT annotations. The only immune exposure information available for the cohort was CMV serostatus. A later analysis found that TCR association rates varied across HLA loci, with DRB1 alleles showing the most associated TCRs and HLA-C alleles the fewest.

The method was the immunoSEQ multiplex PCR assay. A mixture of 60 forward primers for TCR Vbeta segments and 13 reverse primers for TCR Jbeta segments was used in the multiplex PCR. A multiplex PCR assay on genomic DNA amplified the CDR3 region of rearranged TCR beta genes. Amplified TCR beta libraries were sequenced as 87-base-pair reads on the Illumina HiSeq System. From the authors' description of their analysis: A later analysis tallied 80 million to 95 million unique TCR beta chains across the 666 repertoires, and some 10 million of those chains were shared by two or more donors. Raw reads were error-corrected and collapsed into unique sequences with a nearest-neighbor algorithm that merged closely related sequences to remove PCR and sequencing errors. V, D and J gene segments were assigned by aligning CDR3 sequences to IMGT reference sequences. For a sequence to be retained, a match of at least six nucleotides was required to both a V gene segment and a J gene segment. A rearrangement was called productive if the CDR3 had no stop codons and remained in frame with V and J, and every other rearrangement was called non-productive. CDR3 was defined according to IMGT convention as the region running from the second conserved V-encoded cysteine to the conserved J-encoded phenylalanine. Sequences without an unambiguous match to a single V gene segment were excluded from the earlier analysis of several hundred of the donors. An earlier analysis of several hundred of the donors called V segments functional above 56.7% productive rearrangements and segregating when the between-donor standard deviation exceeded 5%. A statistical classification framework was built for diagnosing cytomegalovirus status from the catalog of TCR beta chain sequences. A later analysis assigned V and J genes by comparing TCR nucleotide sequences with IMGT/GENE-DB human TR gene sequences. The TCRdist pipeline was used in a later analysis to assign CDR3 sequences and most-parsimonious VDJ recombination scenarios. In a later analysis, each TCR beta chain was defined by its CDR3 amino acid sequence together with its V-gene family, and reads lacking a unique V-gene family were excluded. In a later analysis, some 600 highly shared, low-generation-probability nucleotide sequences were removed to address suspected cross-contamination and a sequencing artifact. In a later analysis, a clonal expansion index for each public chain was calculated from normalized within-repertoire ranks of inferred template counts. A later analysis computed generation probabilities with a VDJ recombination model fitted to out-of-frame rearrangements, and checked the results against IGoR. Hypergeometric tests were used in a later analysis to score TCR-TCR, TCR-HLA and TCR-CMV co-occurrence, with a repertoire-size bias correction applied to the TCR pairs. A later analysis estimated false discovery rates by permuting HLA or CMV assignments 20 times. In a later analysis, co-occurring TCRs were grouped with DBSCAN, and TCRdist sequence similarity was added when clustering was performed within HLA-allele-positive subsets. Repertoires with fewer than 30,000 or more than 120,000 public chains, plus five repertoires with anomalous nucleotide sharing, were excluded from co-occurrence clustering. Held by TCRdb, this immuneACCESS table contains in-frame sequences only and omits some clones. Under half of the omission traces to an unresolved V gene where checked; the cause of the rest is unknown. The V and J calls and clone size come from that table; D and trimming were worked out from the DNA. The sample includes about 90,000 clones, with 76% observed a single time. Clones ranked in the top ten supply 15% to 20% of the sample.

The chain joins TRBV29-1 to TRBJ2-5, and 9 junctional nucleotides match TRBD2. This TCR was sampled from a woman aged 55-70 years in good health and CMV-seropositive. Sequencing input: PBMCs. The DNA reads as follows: TGCAGCGTCCCGGGACTAGCTGCTGAGACCCAGTACTTC. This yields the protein CSVPGLAAETQYF.